The 23 T cell receptor beta chains in this list originate from one sample, sequenced in a study of control samples from healthy donors and cancer patients (dated by TCRdb to 2020 to 2022). The library came from the immunoSEQ multiplex PCR assay. TCRdb retrieved this table from immuneACCESS and kept in-frame rearrangements only. Not all clones are present; in checked studies, unresolved V genes account for under half, and no reason is known for the remainder. This sample holds 130,000 to 150,000 clones; 89% were observed only once. The top ten clonotypes cover around 4.9% of the sample. Sequencing was performed on blood. These receptors were obtained from a man aged 25-45 years in good health.

The chain couples TRBV7-9 to TRBJ2-7; D not certain. The germline V and J ends were trimmed by 5 bases and 0 bases, with 8 bases remaining between them. The germline gives CDR1 SEHNR, CDR2 FQNEAQ (reference sequence). This CDR3 comprises 13 residues. DNA of the CDR3: TGTGCCAGCAGCATCATCCCCTCCTACGAGCAGTACTTC. Its protein product is CASSIIPSYEQYF.

J is TRBJ2-6 and V is TRBV12-3 or TRBV12-4; D gene ambiguous. This CDR3 contains 13 residues. Between the trimmed V and J ends, which lost 6 bases and 3 bases, there was a span of 6 bases. The CDR3 region has the DNA TGTGCCAGCAGGAAGAGTGGGGCCAACGTCCTGACTTTC. It translates to CASRKSGANVLTF.

The V and J genes are TRBV9 and TRBJ1-5; D remains ambiguous. Trimming left V 4 bases short and J 2 bases short, with 13 bases between. The CDR3 loop spans 15 amino acids. Germline V CDR1 and CDR2: SGDLS, YYNGEE. The CDR3 coding sequence is TGTGCCAGCAGCTTTGGGCGCGAGGGCAATCAGCCCCAGCATTTT. This sequence encodes CASSFGREGNQPQHF.

V gene TRBV11-3 combines with J gene TRBJ2-7, with 9 positions matching TRBD2. Germline CDR1 SGHNT, CDR2 YENEEA. The length of the CDR3 is 16 residues. The V segment lost 5 bases and the J segment 2 bases; nucleotides outside the gene matches: 10. The DNA of the CDR3 is TGTGCCAGCAGCGCTCGACTAGCGGTGACAACCTACGAGCAGTACTTC. Translated, it gives CASSARLAVTTYEQYF. The variable domain in full, completed from reference TRBV11-3 and TRBJ2-7, reads EAGVVQSPRYKIIEKKQPVAFWCNPISGHNTLYWYLQNLGQGPELLIRYENEEAVDDSQLPKDRFSAERLKGVDSTLKIQPAELGDSAVYLCASSARLAVTTYEQYFGPGTRLTVT.

The chain uses TRBV9 and TRBJ2-1; tentatively, D is TRBD2 (5 bases). CDR1 and CDR2 (germline): SGDLS, YYNGEE. Trimming cost V 3 bases and J 0 bases, with 25 bases left between them. This CDR3 region has 20 residues. The CDR3 bases are TGTGCCAGCAGCGGACGTTGGTCAGGTCTAGCAACGAGCTCCTACAATGAGCAGTTCTTC. Translated: CASSGRWSGLATSSYNEQFF. Full variable domain (remainder filled in from reference TRBV9 and TRBJ2-1): DSGVTQTPKHLITATGQRVTLRCSPRSGDLSVYWYQQSLDQGLQFLIQYYNGEERAKGNILERFSAQQFPDLHSELNLSSLELGDSALYFCASSGRWSGLATSSYNEQFFGPGTRLTVL.

The rearrangement links TRBV27 to TRBJ2-4; maybe TRBD2 (5 bases). CDR1 and CDR2 from the germline V gene are MNHEY and SMNVEV (reference sequence). V lost 3 bases to trimming and J lost 0 bases, with 9 bases between them. The CDR3 covers 15 residues. CDR3 amino acids: CASSFGGLAKNIQYF. The CDR3 DNA sequence: TGTGCCAGCAGTTTCGGAGGACTAGCCAAAAACATTCAGTACTTC.

The chain carries TRBV5-6 and TRBJ2-4; 8 bases agree with TRBD1. V shed 3 bases, J shed 8 bases, and the junction held 7 bases outside the gene matches. CDR1 SGHDT and CDR2 YYEEEE come from the germline V gene. This CDR3 region has 14 residues. The CDR3 protein is CASSSDRGMDIQYF. DNA for the CDR3: TGTGCCAGCAGCTCCGACAGGGGTATGGACATTCAGTACTTC. The variable domain in full, with the rest retrieved from reference TRBV5-6 and TRBJ2-4, is DAGVTQSPTHLIKTRGQQVTLRCSPKSGHDTVSWYQQALGQGPQFIFQYYEEEERQRGNFPDRFSGHQFPNYSSELNVNALLLGDSALYLCASSSDRGMDIQYFGAGTRLSVL.

The V and J genes are TRBV5-1 and TRBJ2-2, with D maybe TRBD1 (6 bases). Germline V lookup: CDR1 SGHRS, CDR2 YFSETQ. This CDR3 is built from 15 residues. V was shortened by 1 base and J by 0 bases, with 7 bases between the two germline ends. CDR3 in DNA: TGCGCCAGCAGCTTGAACAGGGCGAACACCGGGGAGCTGTTTTTT. Residues: CASSLNRANTGELFF.

This clone was picked up one time. The chain carries TRBV5-6 and TRBJ2-7; a weak D match, TRBD2 (5 bases). Trimming left V 1 base short and J 7 bases short, with 18 bases between. The CDR3 loop spans 15 amino acids. From germline, CDR1 is SGHDT and CDR2 YYEEEE. CDR3 nucleotides: TGTGCCAGCAGCTTGCGGACTGGTAGATATAAGGAGCAGTACTTC. The encoded protein is CASSLRTGRYKEQYF. Supplemented by reference TRBV5-6 and TRBJ2-7, the full variable domain reads DAGVTQSPTHLIKTRGQQVTLRCSPKSGHDTVSWYQQALGQGPQFIFQYYEEEERQRGNFPDRFSGHQFPNYSSELNVNALLLGDSALYLCASSLRTGRYKEQYFGPGTRLTVT.

This chain connects TRBV5-4 to TRBJ1-1, with TRBD1 as a possible D gene (5 bases). The CDR3 sequence is 15 residues long. Germline CDR1 is SGHNT and CDR2 is YYREEE (reference sequence). Trimming cost V 0 bases and J 5 bases, with 14 bases left between them. The CDR3 protein is CASSLAGTLATEAFF. The CDR3 DNA reads as TGTGCCAGCAGCTTGGCAGGGACCCTGGCTACTGAAGCTTTCTTT. The complete variable domain, with remaining parts taken from reference TRBV5-4 and TRBJ1-1, reads ETGVTQSPTHLIKTRGQQVTLRCSSQSGHNTVSWYQQALGQGPQFIFQYYREEENGRGNFPPRFSGLQFPNYSSELNVNALELDDSALYLCASSLAGTLATEAFFGQGTRLTVV.

This clone was counted only a few times. The CDR3 sequence is CASSLPPGLAGEQYF. In nucleotides, the CDR3 is TGCGCCAGCAGCCTACCTCCGGGACTAGCAGGCGAGCAGTACTTC. V gene TRBV10-1 combines with J gene TRBJ2-7, with 9 bases aligning to TRBD2. With 6 bases clipped from V and 6 bases from J, the junction kept 12 bases outside the gene matches. CDR3 length: 15 amino acids. The germline CDR1 and CDR2 sequences are WNHNN and SYGVQD (reference sequence).

V usage is TRBV6-5 and J usage is TRBJ2-1; D might be TRBD2 (7 bases). Trimming shortened V by 2 bases and J by 10 bases, and 9 bases separated the two germline ends. Germline CDR1 reads MNHEY; CDR2 reads SVGAGI. CDR3 size: 12 residues. CDR3 sequence: CASSYTGGEQFF. The CDR3 nucleotides read TGTGCCAGCAGTTACACGGGGGGCGAGCAGTTCTTC.

The chain combines TRBV24-1 with TRBJ2-2; D may match TRBD1 or TRBD2 (5 bases each). From germline, CDR1 is KGHDR and CDR2 SFDVKD. V shed 4 bases and J shed 1 base, with 15 bases lying between them. The CDR3 covers 17 residues. CDR3 loop: CATSDLDRDRNTGELFF. In DNA, the CDR3 is TGTGCCACCAGTGACTTAGACCGGGACCGGAACACCGGGGAGCTGTTTTTT.

The chain uses TRBV11-3 and TRBJ1-3; the D is unclear. Germline-derived CDR1 and CDR2 are SGHNT and YENEEA. This CDR3 has 13 amino acids. Trimming stripped 0 bases from V and 9 bases from J, with 9 bases between. The DNA of the CDR3 is TGTGCCAGCAGCTTAGATGAGGCCGGCACCATATATTTT. Protein: CASSLDEAGTIYF.

V usage is TRBV19 and J usage is TRBJ2-7; the match to TRBD1 covers 9 bases. The length of the CDR3 is 17 residues. Germline trimming cut 4 bases from V and 0 bases from J; bases unmatched to any gene: 10. Looked up from germline, CDR1 is LNHDA and CDR2 is SQIVND (reference sequence). CDR3 DNA: TGTGCCAGTAGTACCCTCTTTGGGACAGGGATCTCCTACGAGCAGTACTTC. It yields the protein CASSTLFGTGISYEQYF.

This rearrangement joins TRBV11-3 to TRBJ1-4, with TRBD1 identical over 9 bases. The CDR3 is made up of 15 amino acids. Germline CDR1 reads SGHNT; CDR2 reads YENEEA. V gave up 5 bases and J gave up 5 bases; unmatched junction bases: 6. The CDR3 sequence: CASSQSTGGNEKLFF. CDR3 nucleotides: TGTGCCAGCAGCCAATCGACAGGGGGAAATGAAAAACTGTTTTTT. Full variable domain (rest looked up from reference TRBV11-3 and TRBJ1-4): EAGVVQSPRYKIIEKKQPVAFWCNPISGHNTLYWYLQNLGQGPELLIRYENEEAVDDSQLPKDRFSAERLKGVDSTLKIQPAELGDSAVYLCASSQSTGGNEKLFFGSGTQLSVL.

This clone occurred a few times. This chain uses TRBV7-2 with TRBJ1-4; D gene ambiguous. Trimming pared 2 bases from V and 5 bases from J, leaving 6 bases between. Germline-derived CDR1 and CDR2 are SGHTA and FQGNSA. This CDR3 region has 13 residues. In DNA, the CDR3 is TGTGCCAGCAGCTTAAACCTCAATGAAAAACTGTTTTTT. This encodes CASSLNLNEKLFF.

This chain connects TRBV7-9 to TRBJ1-1; no reliable D call. V was clipped by 1 base and J by 1 base, with 7 bases between them. The CDR3 totals 14 residues. Germline loops: CDR1 SEHNR, CDR2 FQNEAQ (reference sequence). CDR3 loop: CASSLGATNTEAFF. The DNA for the CDR3 is TGTGCCAGCAGCTTAGGGGCGACGAACACTGAAGCTTTCTTT.

The CDR3 protein is CASSPAGTPGNEQYF. In nucleotides, the CDR3 is TGTGCCAGCTCACCGGCCGGGACTCCGGGGAACGAGCAGTACTTC. The chain carries TRBV18 and TRBJ2-7; possible D gene TRBD2, 6 bases. V lost 3 bases, J lost 5 bases, and 17 bases lay in between. Germline V CDR1 and CDR2: KGHSH, LQKENI. The CDR3 has 15 amino acids.

The CDR3 loop is CASSVYTDEKLFF. In nucleotides, the CDR3 is TGTGCCAGCAGCGTATACACGGATGAAAAACTGTTTTTT. The chain carries TRBV9 and TRBJ1-4; D ambiguous. The CDR3 loop spans 13 amino acids. The V end was cut by 1 base, the J end by 6 bases, with 7 bases between. Germline-derived CDR1 and CDR2 are SGDLS and YYNGEE.

This clone was observed a single time. Possible read error: a much larger clone is one base away. Other nucleotide sequences in the sample specify the same CDR3. The chain is built from TRBV6-4 and TRBJ2-5, with TRBD2 matching over 9 bases. Germline loops: CDR1 MRHNA, CDR2 SNTAGT. The CDR3 covers 16 residues. V shed 2 bases and J 2 bases; nucleotides not matched to a gene: 6. DNA for the CDR3: TGTGCCAGCAGTGACCATGGCGGGGGGGGGCAAGAGACCCAGTACTTC. Amino acids: CASSDHGGGGQETQYF.

The rearrangement joins TRBV4-3 to TRBJ2-7, with D possibly being TRBD1 (6 bases). The CDR3 has 14 residues. V gave up 5 bases and J gave up 0 bases, with 11 bases separating them. The germline V gene encodes CDR1 LGHNA and CDR2 YSLEER. The CDR3 coding sequence is TGCGCCAGCAGCGTCCGGACAGTCTCCTACGAGCAGTACTTC. Protein sequence: CASSVRTVSYEQYF.

The chain carries TRBV5-6 and TRBJ1-2, with TRBD1 matching over 8 bases. CDR3 length: 13 residues. The J segment lost 7 bases and the V segment lost 5 bases, leaving 7 bases of the junction unmatched. Germline CDR1 is SGHDT and CDR2 is YYEEEE. CDR3 residues: CASRADRGGGYTF. The CDR3 DNA is TGTGCCAGCAGAGCCGACAGGGGTGGTGGCTACACCTTC.